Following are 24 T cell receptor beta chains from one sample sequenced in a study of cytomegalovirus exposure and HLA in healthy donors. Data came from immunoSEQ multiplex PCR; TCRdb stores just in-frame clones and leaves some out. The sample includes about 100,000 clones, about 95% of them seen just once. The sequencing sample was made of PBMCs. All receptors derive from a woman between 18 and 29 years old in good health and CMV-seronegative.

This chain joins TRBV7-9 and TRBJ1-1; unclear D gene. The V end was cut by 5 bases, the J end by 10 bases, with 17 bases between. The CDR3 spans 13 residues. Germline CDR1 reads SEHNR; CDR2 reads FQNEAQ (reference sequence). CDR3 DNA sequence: TGTGCCAGCAGCCCGCGCGCCGGTGCCGGAGCTTTCTTT. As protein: CASSPRAGAGAFF. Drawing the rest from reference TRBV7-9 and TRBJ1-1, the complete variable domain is DTGVSQNPRHKITKRGQNVTFRCDPISEHNRLYWYRQTLGQGPEFLTYFQNEAQLEKSRLLSDRFSAERPKGSFSTLEIQRTEQGDSAMYLCASSPRAGAGAFFGQGTRLTVV.

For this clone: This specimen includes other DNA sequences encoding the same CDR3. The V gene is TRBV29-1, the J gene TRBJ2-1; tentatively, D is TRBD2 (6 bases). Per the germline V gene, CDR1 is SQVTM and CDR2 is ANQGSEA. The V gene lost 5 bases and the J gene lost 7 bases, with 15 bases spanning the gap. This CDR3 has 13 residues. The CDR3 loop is CSVMEGRHNEQFF. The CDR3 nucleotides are TGCAGCGTTATGGAGGGCCGCCATAATGAGCAGTTCTTC.

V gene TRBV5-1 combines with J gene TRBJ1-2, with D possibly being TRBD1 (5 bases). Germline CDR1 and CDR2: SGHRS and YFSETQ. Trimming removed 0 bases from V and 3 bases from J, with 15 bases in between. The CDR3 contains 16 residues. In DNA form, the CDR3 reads TGCGCCAGCAGCTTGGAAGCAGGGCCTAGGGACTATGGCTACACCTTC. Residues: CASSLEAGPRDYGYTF.

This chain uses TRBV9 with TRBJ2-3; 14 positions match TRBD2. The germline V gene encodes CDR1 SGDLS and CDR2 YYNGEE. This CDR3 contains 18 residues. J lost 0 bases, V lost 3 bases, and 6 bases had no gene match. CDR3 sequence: CASSDGLAGGQSTDTQYF. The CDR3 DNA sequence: TGTGCCAGCAGCGACGGACTAGCGGGAGGCCAAAGCACAGATACGCAGTATTTT.

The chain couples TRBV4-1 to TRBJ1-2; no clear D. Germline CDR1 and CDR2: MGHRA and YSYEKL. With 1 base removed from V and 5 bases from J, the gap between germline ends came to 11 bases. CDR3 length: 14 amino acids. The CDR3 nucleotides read TGCGCCAGCAGCCAAGTTCACAGCTCATATGGCTACACCTTC. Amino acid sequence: CASSQVHSSYGYTF.

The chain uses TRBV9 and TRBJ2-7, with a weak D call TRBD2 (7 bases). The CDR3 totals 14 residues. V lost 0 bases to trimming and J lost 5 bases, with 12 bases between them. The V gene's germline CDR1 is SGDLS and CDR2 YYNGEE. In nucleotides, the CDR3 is TGTGCCAGCAGCGTAGAGGGGGGGACGGACGAGCAGTACTTC. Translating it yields CASSVEGGTDEQYF. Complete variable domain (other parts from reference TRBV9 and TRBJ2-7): DSGVTQTPKHLITATGQRVTLRCSPRSGDLSVYWYQQSLDQGLQFLIQYYNGEERAKGNILERFSAQQFPDLHSELNLSSLELGDSALYFCASSVEGGTDEQYFGPGTRLTVT.

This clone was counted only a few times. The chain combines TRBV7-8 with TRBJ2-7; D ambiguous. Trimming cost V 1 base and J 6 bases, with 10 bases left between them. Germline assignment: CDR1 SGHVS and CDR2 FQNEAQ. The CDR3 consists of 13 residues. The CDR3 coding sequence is TGTGCCAGCAGCTTAGAATACAGTTCCGAGCAGTACTTC. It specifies CASSLEYSSEQYF.

The CDR3 is CASSSQGAANEKLFF. The CDR3 DNA reads as TGCGCCAGCAGCTCTCAGGGGGCGGCTAATGAAAAACTGTTTTTT. V usage is TRBV5-1 and J usage is TRBJ1-4, with 8 bases lining up with TRBD1. The CDR3 sequence is 15 residues long. V lost 3 bases to trimming and J lost 3 bases; unmatched junction nucleotides: 4. The germline V gene encodes CDR1 SGHRS and CDR2 YFSETQ.

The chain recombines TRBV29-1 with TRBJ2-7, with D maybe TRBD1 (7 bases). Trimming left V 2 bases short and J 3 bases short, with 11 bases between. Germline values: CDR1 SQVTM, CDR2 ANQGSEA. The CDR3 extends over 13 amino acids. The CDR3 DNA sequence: TGCAGCGTTGAATCCAGGGGGGACTACGAGCAGTACTTC. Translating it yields CSVESRGDYEQYF.

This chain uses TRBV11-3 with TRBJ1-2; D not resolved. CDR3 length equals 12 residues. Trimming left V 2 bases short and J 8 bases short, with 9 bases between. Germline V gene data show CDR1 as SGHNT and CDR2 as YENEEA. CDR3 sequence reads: CASSLPGGGYTF. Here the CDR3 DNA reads TGTGCCAGCAGCTTACCCGGAGGGGGCTACACCTTC.

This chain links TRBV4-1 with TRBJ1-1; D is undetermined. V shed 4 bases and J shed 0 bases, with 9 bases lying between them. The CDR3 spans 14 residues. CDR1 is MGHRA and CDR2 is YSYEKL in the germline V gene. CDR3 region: CASSLLSLNTEAFF. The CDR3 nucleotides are TGCGCCAGCAGCCTACTCTCTCTGAACACTGAAGCTTTCTTT.

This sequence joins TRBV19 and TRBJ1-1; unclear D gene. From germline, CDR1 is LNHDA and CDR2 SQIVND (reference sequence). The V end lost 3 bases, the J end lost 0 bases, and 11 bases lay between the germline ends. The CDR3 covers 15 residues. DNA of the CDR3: TGTGCCAGTAGTATGAGAGAGATAATGAACACTGAAGCTTTCTTT. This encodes CASSMREIMNTEAFF.

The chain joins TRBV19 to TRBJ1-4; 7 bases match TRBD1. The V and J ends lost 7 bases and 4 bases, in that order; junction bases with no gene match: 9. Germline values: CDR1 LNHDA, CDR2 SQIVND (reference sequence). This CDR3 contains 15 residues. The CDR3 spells CASKGGDRINEKLFF. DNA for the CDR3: TGTGCCAGTAAAGGTGGGGACAGAATTAATGAAAAACTGTTTTTT.

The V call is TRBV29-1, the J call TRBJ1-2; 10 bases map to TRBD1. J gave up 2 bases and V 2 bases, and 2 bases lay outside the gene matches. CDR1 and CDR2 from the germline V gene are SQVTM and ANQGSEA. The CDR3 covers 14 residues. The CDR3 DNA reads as TGCAGCGTTGAAACGGGACAGGGGAACTATGGCTACACCTTC. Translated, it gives CSVETGQGNYGYTF.

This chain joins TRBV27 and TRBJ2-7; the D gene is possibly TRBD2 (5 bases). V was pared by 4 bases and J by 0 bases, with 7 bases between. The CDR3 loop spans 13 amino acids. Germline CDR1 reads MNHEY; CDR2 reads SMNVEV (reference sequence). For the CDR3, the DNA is TGTGCCAGCAGTTCTGGGAGCTCCTACGAGCAGTACTTC. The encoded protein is CASSSGSSYEQYF.

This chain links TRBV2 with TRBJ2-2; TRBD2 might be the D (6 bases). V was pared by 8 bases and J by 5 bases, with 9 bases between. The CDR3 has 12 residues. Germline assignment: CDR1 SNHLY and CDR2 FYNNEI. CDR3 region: CASRRGTGELFF. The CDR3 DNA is TGTGCCAGCCGGAGGGGTACCGGGGAGCTGTTTTTT.

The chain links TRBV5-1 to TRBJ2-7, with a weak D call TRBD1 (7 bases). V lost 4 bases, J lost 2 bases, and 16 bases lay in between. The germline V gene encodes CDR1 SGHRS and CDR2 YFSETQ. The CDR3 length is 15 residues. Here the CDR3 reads CASSGGTDNPYEQYF. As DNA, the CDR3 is TGCGCCAGCAGCGGCGGGACAGACAACCCCTACGAGCAGTACTTC.

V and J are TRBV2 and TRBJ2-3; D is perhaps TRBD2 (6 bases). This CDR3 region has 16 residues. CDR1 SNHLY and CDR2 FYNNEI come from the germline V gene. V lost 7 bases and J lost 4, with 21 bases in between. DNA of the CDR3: TGTGCCAGCACCTGGAGGGGAACTAGGTCGGCAGATACGCAGTATTTT. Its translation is CASTWRGTRSADTQYF. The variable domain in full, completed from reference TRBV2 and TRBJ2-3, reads EPEVTQTPSHQVTQMGQEVILRCVPISNHLYFYWYRQILGQKVEFLVSFYNNEISEKSEIFDDQFSVERPDGSNFTLKIRSTKLEDSAMYFCASTWRGTRSADTQYFGPGTRLTVL.

In DNA form, the CDR3 reads TGTGCCAGCAGCTTGGGCGGGGGAAGTGTCTACGAGCAGTACTTC. This gives the protein CASSLGGGSVYEQYF. The chain uses TRBV7-2 and TRBJ2-7, with 7 bases that match TRBD2. Germline V gene lookup returns CDR1 SGHTA and CDR2 FQGNSA. Trimming cost V 3 bases and J 3 bases; bases outside gene matches: 8. This CDR3 region has 15 residues.

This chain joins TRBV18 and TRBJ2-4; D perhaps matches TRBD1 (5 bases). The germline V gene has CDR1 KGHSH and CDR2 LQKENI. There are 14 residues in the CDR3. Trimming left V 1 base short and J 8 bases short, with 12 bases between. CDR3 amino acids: CASSPLGPRDIQYF. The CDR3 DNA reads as TGTGCCAGCTCACCACTTGGGCCCAGGGACATTCAGTACTTC.

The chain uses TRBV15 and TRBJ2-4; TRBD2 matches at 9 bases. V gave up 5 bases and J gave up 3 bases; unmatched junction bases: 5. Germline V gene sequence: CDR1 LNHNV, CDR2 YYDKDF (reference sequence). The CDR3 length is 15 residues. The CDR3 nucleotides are TGTGCCACCAGCCGAGCGGGGGGACTCAAAAACATTCAGTACTTC. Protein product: CATSRAGGLKNIQYF.

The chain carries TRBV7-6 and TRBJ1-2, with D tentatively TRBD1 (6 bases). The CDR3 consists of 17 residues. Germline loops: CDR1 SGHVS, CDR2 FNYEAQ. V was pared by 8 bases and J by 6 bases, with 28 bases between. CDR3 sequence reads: CASSRQTLTGIVHGYTF. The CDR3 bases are TGTGCCAGCTCCCGCCAGACCCTTACAGGGATAGTCCATGGCTACACCTTC.

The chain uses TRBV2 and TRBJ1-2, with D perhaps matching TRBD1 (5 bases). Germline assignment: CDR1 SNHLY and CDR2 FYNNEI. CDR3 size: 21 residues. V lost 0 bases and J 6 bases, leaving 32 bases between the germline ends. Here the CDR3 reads CASSEALQGGGELFISNGYTF. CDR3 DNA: TGTGCCAGCAGTGAAGCGCTTCAGGGAGGTGGGGAACTGTTTATTAGTAATGGCTACACCTTC.

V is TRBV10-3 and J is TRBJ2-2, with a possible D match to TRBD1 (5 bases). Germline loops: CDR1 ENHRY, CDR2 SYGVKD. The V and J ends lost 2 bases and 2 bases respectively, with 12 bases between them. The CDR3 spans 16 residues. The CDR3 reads CAISEQLGPNTGELFF. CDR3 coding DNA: TGTGCCATCAGTGAGCAGTTGGGGCCCAACACCGGGGAGCTGTTTTTT.